A single sample is the source of the 21 T cell receptor beta chains below, sequenced in a study of T cell repertoires in cytomegalovirus infection. TCRdb itself ran the reads through MiXCR, one entry per CDR3 protein. The data show a few hundred thousand distinct CDR3 sequences, over 15% seen once. Material for sequencing was CD8+ T cells from PBMCs. The origin of the receptors is a human donor in good health (CMV status not recorded). Some clones in this sample may be carry-over from other donors' samples.

This clonotype was seen many times. The CDR3 DNA reads as TGTGCCAGCAGCCTTCAGGGGGGCAGTCGTTACAATGAGCAGTTCTTC. This translates into CASSLQGGSRYNEQFF. The rearrangement uses TRBV7-6 and TRBJ2-1, with a weak D call TRBD1 (7 bases). Germline CDR1 and CDR2: SGHVS and FNYEAQ. V was trimmed by 5 bases and J by 4 bases, leaving 18 bases between them. The length of the CDR3 is 16 residues. Full variable domain (remainder filled in from reference TRBV7-6 and TRBJ2-1): GAGVSQSPRYKVTKRGQDVALRCDPISGHVSLYWYRQALGQGPEFLTYFNYEAQQDKSGLPNDRFSAERPEGSISTLTIQRTEQRDSAMYRCASSLQGGSRYNEQFFGPGTRLTVL.

The chain links TRBV7-9 to TRBJ1-2, with D possibly TRBD1 on 6 matching bases. The CDR3 loop spans 13 amino acids. Looked up from germline, CDR1 is SEHNR and CDR2 is FQNEAQ (reference sequence). V shed 0 bases and J shed 12 bases, with 14 bases lying between them. CDR3 DNA sequence: TGTGCCAGCAGCTTAGCGGTGGGCAGGGGAGACACCTTC. It specifies CASSLAVGRGDTF.

J is TRBJ2-5 and V is TRBV14; D perhaps matches TRBD1 (6 bases). V was clipped by 0 bases and J by 5 bases, with 16 bases between them. CDR3 length equals 16 residues. Germline loops: CDR1 SGHDN, CDR2 FVKESK. This CDR3 reads CASSQEMDSPMETQYF. Here the CDR3 DNA reads TGTGCCAGCAGCCAAGAGATGGACAGTCCCATGGAGACCCAGTACTTC. Using reference TRBV14 and TRBJ2-5 for the parts outside the CDR3, the full variable domain is EAGVTQFPSHSVIEKGQTVTLRCDPISGHDNLYWYRRVMGKEIKFLLHFVKESKQDESGMPNNRFLAERTGGTYSTLKVQPAELEDSGVYFCASSQEMDSPMETQYFGPGTRLLVL.

This clonotype was picked up many times. Here the CDR3 reads CASSLPLMWVAGGDGNEQFF. CDR3 coding DNA: TGTGCCAGCAGCTTACCCTTAATGTGGGTAGCGGGGGGAGACGGCAATGAGCAGTTCTTC. The rearrangement joins TRBV7-2 to TRBJ2-1, with 10 bases fitting TRBD2. This CDR3 region has 20 residues. Germline CDR1 and CDR2: SGHTA and FQGNSA. Losses at the gene ends were 2 bases for V and 6 bases for J; bases not matched to a gene: 19.

This clonotype has more than one count but fewer than ten. The chain recombines TRBV15 with TRBJ2-7, with TRBD2 as a possible D gene (6 bases). Germline lookup yields CDR1 LNHNV and CDR2 YYDKDF (reference sequence). The CDR3 is 14 residues long. The ends were cut back, 0 bases at V and 1 base at J, with 7 bases in the middle. As DNA, the CDR3 is TGTGCCACCAGCAGAGAGGGGACTTCCTACGAGCAGTACTTC. Translated, it gives CATSREGTSYEQYF. Filled out from reference TRBV15 and TRBJ2-7, the complete variable domain reads DAMVIQNPRYQVTQFGKPVTLSCSQTLNHNVMYWYQQKSSQAPKLLFHYYDKDFNNEADTPDNFQSRRPNTSFCFLDIRSPGLGDTAMYLCATSREGTSYEQYFGPGTRLTVT.

This chain uses TRBV19 with TRBJ1-1, with D hard to call. The germline CDR1 and CDR2 sequences are LNHDA and SQIVND (reference sequence). The CDR3 totals 12 residues. Trimming removed 1 base at V and 11 bases at J, with 11 bases between. The CDR3 protein is CASSIGLTPAFF. The DNA of the CDR3 is TGTGCCAGTAGTATAGGGCTCACGCCGGCTTTCTTT.

The V and J genes are TRBV29-1 and TRBJ2-3; D perhaps matches TRBD2 (7 bases). This CDR3 comprises 16 residues. V was trimmed by 7 bases and J by 2 bases, leaving 22 bases between them. From germline, CDR1 is SQVTM and CDR2 ANQGSEA. The CDR3 region has the DNA TGCAGCGCCCCCGGAATTTGGGGGGGCGACACAGATACGCAGTATTTT. This encodes CSAPGIWGGDTDTQYF.

The chain uses TRBV27 and TRBJ1-3, with D unresolved. CDR3 length equals 15 residues. Deletions cut 0 bases from V and 0 bases from J, with 6 bases between. Germline CDR1 MNHEY, CDR2 SMNVEV (reference sequence). CDR3 sequence reads: CASSLSASSGNTIYF. In DNA, the CDR3 is TGTGCCAGCAGTTTATCGGCCAGCTCTGGAAACACCATATATTTT.

Points on this clonotype: One junction end does not reproduce the germline sequence, and a read error may be involved. This chain links TRBV28 with TRBJ2-7, with unresolved D. CDR1 and CDR2 (germline): MDHEN, SYDVKM. CDR3 length: 14 amino acids. CDR3 protein: CASSSPSASYEQCF. In DNA form, the CDR3 reads TGTGCCAGCAGCTCACCTTCAGCTTCCTACGAGCAGTGCTTC.

This clonotype was found many times. The chain couples TRBV6-2 or TRBV6-3 to TRBJ1-1, with D maybe TRBD1 (5 bases). Trimming took 5 bases from V and 7 from J, leaving 14 bases between them. The CDR3 totals 13 residues. Germline V gene data show CDR1 as MNHEY and CDR2 as SVGEGT. The CDR3 is CASSPTAVVEAFF. The CDR3 region has the DNA TGTGCCAGCAGTCCGACAGCAGTCGTTGAAGCTTTCTTT.

This clonotype showed up just a few times. The chain couples TRBV5-6 to TRBJ2-1; D gene uncertain. The CDR3 is 11 residues long. V lost 2 bases and J 10 bases, leaving 7 bases between the germline ends. Germline V gene sequence: CDR1 SGHDT, CDR2 YYEEEE. The chain's CDR3 is CASSLLTEQFF. In DNA, the CDR3 is TGTGCCAGCAGCTTACTCACCGAGCAGTTCTTC.

This clonotype was counted a few times. This chain uses TRBV7-6 with TRBJ1-6, with D possibly TRBD1 on 6 matching bases. V gave up 5 bases and J gave up 2 bases, with 13 bases separating them. CDR3 length: 16 residues. CDR1 is SGHVS, CDR2 FNYEAQ, per germline. CDR3: CASSAGTQTYNSPLHF. The CDR3 DNA sequence: TGTGCCAGCAGCGCAGGGACACAGACCTATAATTCACCCCTCCACTTT.

This clonotype was detected once. One end of the junction does not line up with germline, which may come from a read error. The chain links TRBV2 to TRBJ2-2; TRBD2 aligns across 10 bases. The CDR3 sequence is 16 residues long. Germline V lookup: CDR1 SNHLY, CDR2 FYNNEI. The DNA of the CDR3 is TGTGCCAGCCGTGAAGGAGCGGGGGGGCCTGACGGGGAGCTGTTTTTT. This sequence encodes CASREGAGGPDGELFF. The full variable domain, in which reference TRBV2 and TRBJ2-2 provide the parts outside the CDR3, is EPEVTQTPSHQVTQMGQEVILRCVPISNHLYFYWYRQILGQKVEFLVSFYNNEISEKSEIFDDQFSVERPDGSNFTLKIRSTKLEDSAMYFCASREGAGGPDGELFFGEGSRLTVL.

The chain couples TRBV6-2 or TRBV6-3 to TRBJ1-2; 11 bases map to TRBD1. The CDR3 covers 15 residues. The germline V gene has CDR1 MNHEY and CDR2 SVGEGT. V lost 7 bases and J lost 8; bases outside the gene matches: 12. The CDR3 reads CASTLRTGGSGGYTF. The CDR3 bases are TGTGCCAGCACCCTTCGGACAGGGGGCTCGGGCGGCTACACCTTC.

This clonotype was picked up a small number of times. The chain has TRBV20-1 and TRBJ2-1, with 8 nucleotides matching TRBD2. The CDR3 totals 15 residues. Looked up from germline, CDR1 is DFQATT and CDR2 is SNEGSKA (reference sequence). Trimming took 0 bases from V and 4 from J; bases not matched to a gene: 5. CDR3 in DNA: TGCAGTGCTAGAGATCGTAGCGGGGCTTACAATGAGCAGTTCTTC. This codes for CSARDRSGAYNEQFF.

This chain links TRBV20-1 with TRBJ2-3; TRBD2 aligns across 12 bases. The CDR3 runs to 14 residues. After removal of 3 bases from V and 11 bases from J, the junction contained 9 bases not matched to a gene. Germline values: CDR1 DFQATT, CDR2 SNEGSKA (reference sequence). CDR3 nucleotides: TGCAGTGCTAGGACTAGCGGGGGAGCGTGGGAGCAGTATTTT. Encoded protein: CSARTSGGAWEQYF.

This clonotype was picked up a small number of times. The CDR3 reads CATLDSVTGELFF. The CDR3 DNA reads TGTGCCACCCTAGACAGCGTCACCGGGGAGCTGTTTTTT. This chain uses TRBV27 with TRBJ2-2; TRBD1 might be the D (5 bases). CDR1 is MNHEY and CDR2 is SMNVEV in the germline V gene (reference sequence). This CDR3 has 13 residues. Trimming shortened V by 10 bases and J by 4 bases, and 13 bases separated the two germline ends.

This clonotype was counted only a few times. The chain recombines TRBV14 with TRBJ2-7, with D unresolved. Germline CDR1 SGHDN, CDR2 FVKESK. Trimming removed 3 bases from V and 4 bases from J, with 7 bases in between. The CDR3 runs to 12 residues. For the CDR3, the DNA is TGTGCCAGCAGCCATCTCGGTTACGAGCAGTACTTC. Translation gives CASSHLGYEQYF. The variable domain in full, completed from reference TRBV14 and TRBJ2-7, reads EAGVTQFPSHSVIEKGQTVTLRCDPISGHDNLYWYRRVMGKEIKFLLHFVKESKQDESGMPNNRFLAERTGGTYSTLKVQPAELEDSGVYFCASSHLGYEQYFGPGTRLTVT.

The chain couples TRBV19 to TRBJ1-5, with D maybe TRBD1 (5 bases). The germline V gene has CDR1 LNHDA and CDR2 SQIVND (reference sequence). V dropped 1 base and J dropped 15 bases, with 16 bases sitting between them. The CDR3 is 13 amino acids. CDR3 amino acids: CASSIAAGRSVHF. The CDR3 DNA follows: TGTGCCAGTAGTATAGCGGCAGGGCGGTCTGTGCATTTT. The full variable domain, in which reference TRBV19 and TRBJ1-5 provide the parts outside the CDR3, is DGGITQSPKYLFRKEGQNVTLSCEQNLNHDAMYWYRQDPGQGLRLIYYSQIVNDFQKGDIAEGYSVSREKKESFPLTVTSAQKNPTAFYLCASSIAAGRSVHFGDGTRLSIL.

At least ten counts were recorded for this clonotype. This chain connects TRBV7-2 to TRBJ1-2; the D gene is possibly TRBD1 (5 bases). This CDR3 spans 16 amino acids. Germline assignment: CDR1 SGHTA and CDR2 FQGNSA. V was clipped by 4 bases and J by 3 bases, with 18 bases between them. The CDR3 here is CASSSADGHLYYGYTF. CDR3 sequence (DNA): TGTGCCAGCAGCTCAGCCGACGGACACCTATACTATGGCTACACCTTC.

The rearrangement joins TRBV7-6 to TRBJ1-6, with 8 bases identical to TRBD1. The J segment lost 8 bases and the V segment lost 5 bases, leaving 8 bases of the junction unmatched. The CDR3 has 15 amino acids. In germline, CDR1 is SGHVS, CDR2 FNYEAQ. CDR3 sequence reads: CASSLYTGGDSPLHF. The CDR3 DNA reads as TGTGCCAGCAGCCTCTATACAGGGGGAGATTCACCCCTCCACTTT.